This T cell receptor beta chain was identified during a study of blood T cell repertoires in COVID-19. Here immunoSEQ multiplex PCR was the method, and the copy in TCRdb shows in-frame clones only, minus some. The sample carries roughly 500,000 clones, nearly 90% recorded once. The clonotype comes from a young man with COVID-19, enrolled during active disease. The sequenced material came from peripheral blood.

The DNA of the CDR3 is TGTGCCTGGACGCCGGGACTAGCGGGAGAGGCATACAATGAGCAGTTCTTC. It yields the protein CAWTPGLAGEAYNEQFF. The V and J genes are TRBV30 and TRBJ2-1, with 14 bases matching TRBD2. J was trimmed by 4 bases and V by 4 bases; bases with no gene match: 9. Germline CDR1 reads GTSNPN; CDR2 reads SVGIG (reference sequence). The CDR3 loop spans 17 amino acids.